These 30 T cell receptor beta chains were all obtained from the same sample, sequenced in a study of blood T cell repertoires in COVID-19. Assay used: immunoSEQ multiplex PCR; TCRdb lists only in-frame clones, some missing. The sample holds 100,000 to 150,000 clones, around 86% seen once. Sequenced: peripheral blood. Source of these receptors: an older woman with active or convalescent COVID-19.

CDR3 DNA: TGTGCCAGCAGCTTGATGCACGGTGACTATGGCTACACCTTC. Translation gives CASSLMHGDYGYTF. The J gene is TRBJ1-2, the V gene TRBV5-5; D is uncertain. CDR1 is SGHKS and CDR2 is YYEKEE in the germline V gene (reference sequence). This CDR3 comprises 14 residues. V was shortened by 1 base and J by 3 bases, with 10 bases between the two germline ends.

The rearrangement uses TRBV7-2 and TRBJ2-5; 10 nucleotides agree with TRBD2. This CDR3 has 17 residues. V dropped 5 bases and J dropped 2; count of bases not matched to a gene: 11. CDR1 is SGHTA, CDR2 FQGNSA, per germline. CDR3 residues: CASSLEISGRAQETQYF. DNA for the CDR3: TGTGCCAGCAGCCTAGAGATAAGCGGGAGGGCTCAAGAGACCCAGTACTTC.

This chain connects TRBV5-6 to TRBJ1-5; D unclear. Trimming pared 0 bases from V and 0 bases from J, leaving 10 bases between. This CDR3 is built from 16 residues. The V gene's germline CDR1 is SGHDT and CDR2 YYEEEE. The CDR3 DNA is TGTGCCAGCAGCTTGGCCGGGTCATATAGCAATCAGCCCCAGCATTTT. It yields the protein CASSLAGSYSNQPQHF. The complete variable domain, with remaining parts taken from reference TRBV5-6 and TRBJ1-5, reads DAGVTQSPTHLIKTRGQQVTLRCSPKSGHDTVSWYQQALGQGPQFIFQYYEEEERQRGNFPDRFSGHQFPNYSSELNVNALLLGDSALYLCASSLAGSYSNQPQHFGDGTRLSIL.

The gene calls are TRBV5-1 and TRBJ2-5; 11 bases map to TRBD1. The CDR3 runs to 15 residues. In germline, CDR1 is SGHRS, CDR2 YFSETQ. Unmatched junction bases numbered 6, after V lost 4 bases and J lost 4 bases. The CDR3 spells CASSSGQGAGETQYF. Here the CDR3 DNA reads TGCGCCAGCAGCAGTGGACAGGGGGCGGGAGAGACCCAGTACTTC.

The chain couples TRBV9 to TRBJ1-6; D not resolved. The germline V gene encodes CDR1 SGDLS and CDR2 YYNGEE. This CDR3 spans 13 amino acids. V dropped 6 bases and J dropped 0 bases, with 4 bases sitting between them. The CDR3: CASTSSYNSPLHF. For the CDR3, the DNA is TGTGCCAGCACGAGCTCCTATAATTCACCCCTCCACTTT.

This chain links TRBV2 with TRBJ2-3; 7 nucleotides agree with TRBD1. The CDR3 covers 15 residues. V shed 3 bases, J shed 4 bases, and the junction held 7 bases outside the gene matches. The V gene's germline CDR1 is SNHLY and CDR2 FYNNEI. The CDR3 is CASSELQGFSDTQYF. The CDR3 region has the DNA TGTGCCAGCAGTGAGTTACAGGGGTTTTCAGATACGCAGTATTTT. The full variable domain, rest sourced from reference TRBV2 and TRBJ2-3, is EPEVTQTPSHQVTQMGQEVILRCVPISNHLYFYWYRQILGQKVEFLVSFYNNEISEKSEIFDDQFSVERPDGSNFTLKIRSTKLEDSAMYFCASSELQGFSDTQYFGPGTRLTVL.

This chain uses TRBV27 with TRBJ1-5; D might be TRBD1 (5 bases). The V end lost 3 bases, the J end lost 0 bases, and 15 bases lay between the germline ends. The CDR3 spans 17 residues. Germline V CDR1 and CDR2: MNHEY, SMNVEV (reference sequence). As DNA, the CDR3 is TGTGCCAGCAGTTTTAGTCCCCAGGGTTCTAGCAATCAGCCCCAGCATTTT. This sequence encodes CASSFSPQGSSNQPQHF.

V is TRBV2 and J is TRBJ2-2; maybe TRBD1 (6 bases). CDR3 length: 13 amino acids. Germline CDR1 SNHLY, CDR2 FYNNEI. With 9 bases removed from V and 2 bases from J, the gap between germline ends came to 10 bases. CDR3 protein: CASRGYNTGELFF. The CDR3 nucleotides read TGTGCCAGTAGGGGGTACAACACCGGGGAGCTGTTTTTT.

The gene calls are TRBV13 and TRBJ2-5, with 7 bases fitting TRBD2. V shed 2 bases, J shed 4 bases, and the junction held 4 bases outside the gene matches. There are 14 residues in the CDR3. Germline V lookup: CDR1 PRHDT, CDR2 FYEKMQ (reference sequence). The chain's CDR3 is CASSLKSSGETQYF. The DNA of the CDR3 is TGTGCCAGCAGCTTAAAGTCTAGCGGAGAGACCCAGTACTTC.

This chain connects TRBV19 to TRBJ1-1, with 9 nucleotides matching TRBD1. Germline trimming cut 8 bases from V and 4 bases from J; bases unmatched to any gene: 8. Per germline, CDR1 LNHDA and CDR2 SQIVND (reference sequence). The CDR3 is 14 residues long. Here the CDR3 reads CASRLRQGVTEAFF. DNA of the CDR3: TGTGCCAGTCGCCTAAGACAGGGGGTCACTGAAGCTTTCTTT.

This chain links TRBV5-1 with TRBJ1-2, with 9 positions matching TRBD1. The CDR3 extends over 14 amino acids. Trimming at V came to 0 bases and at J to 7 bases, leaving 4 bases not matched to a gene. Germline CDR1 reads SGHRS; CDR2 reads YFSETQ. CDR3 sequence reads: CASSLAGTGSGYTF. The CDR3 DNA sequence: TGCGCCAGCAGCTTGGCCGGGACAGGGTCTGGCTACACCTTC.

The chain uses TRBV6-5 and TRBJ2-1; 7 bases agree with TRBD2. The germline gives CDR1 MNHEY, CDR2 SVGAGI. The CDR3 is 14 amino acids. Trimming at V came to 10 bases and at J to 0 bases, leaving 6 bases not matched to a gene. This chain's CDR3 is CATHGGSSYNEQFF. Written as DNA, the CDR3 is TGTGCCACCCACGGGGGGAGCTCCTACAATGAGCAGTTCTTC.

This rearrangement joins TRBV7-8 to TRBJ2-7; weak D call: TRBD1 (6 bases). Germline CDR1 reads SGHVS; CDR2 reads FQNEAQ. The CDR3 is 14 residues long. Trimming cost V 1 base and J 6 bases, with 13 bases left between them. The CDR3 reads CASSLGVGAGEQYV. In nucleotides, the CDR3 is TGTGCCAGCAGCTTAGGAGTGGGGGCGGGCGAGCAGTACGTC.

This clone showed up just a few times. This chain uses TRBV5-5 with TRBJ2-7; possible D gene TRBD1, 6 bases. The germline CDR1 and CDR2 sequences are SGHKS and YYEKEE (reference sequence). The V end was cut by 4 bases, the J end by 0 bases, with 14 bases between. The CDR3 extends over 15 amino acids. CDR3 loop: CASSPTGHISYEQYV. CDR3 nucleotides: TGTGCCAGCAGCCCCACGGGACACATCTCCTACGAGCAGTACGTC.

The CDR3 DNA sequence: TGTGCCAGTAGTATAGTGGGCTTCCGTACGAATGAGCAGTTCTTC. Translation: CASSIVGFRTNEQFF. The rearrangement uses TRBV19 and TRBJ2-1; D gene unclear. Per the germline V gene, CDR1 is LNHDA and CDR2 is SQIVND (reference sequence). The ends were cut back, 1 base at V and 7 bases at J, with 14 bases in the middle. The CDR3 length is 15 residues.

This chain links TRBV2 with TRBJ2-5; 11 bases agree with TRBD2. Germline CDR1 and CDR2: SNHLY and FYNNEI. Unmatched junction bases numbered 0, after V lost 1 base and J lost 5 bases. The CDR3 is 14 amino acids. The CDR3 coding sequence is TGTGCCAGCAGTGAAGTAGCGGGAGGGGAGACCCAGTACTTC. Translated, it gives CASSEVAGGETQYF.

The chain combines TRBV29-1 with TRBJ1-2; the D gene is possibly TRBD1 (5 bases). CDR1 is SQVTM and CDR2 is ANQGSEA in the germline V gene. V was pared by 6 bases and J by 2 bases, with 13 bases between. This CDR3 is 13 amino acids long. CDR3: CSVQGELNYGYTF. In nucleotides, the CDR3 is TGCAGCGTCCAGGGTGAGCTAAACTATGGCTACACCTTC.

This chain joins TRBV28 and TRBJ1-1, with D tentatively TRBD1 (6 bases). The CDR3 loop spans 15 amino acids. Germline values: CDR1 MDHEN, CDR2 SYDVKM. Trimming shortened V by 6 bases and J by 0 bases, and 14 bases separated the two germline ends. CDR3 residues: CASRPTGVMNTEAFF. CDR3 sequence (DNA): TGTGCCAGCAGACCGACAGGAGTAATGAACACTGAAGCTTTCTTT.

V is TRBV9 and J is TRBJ2-1; no clear D. This CDR3 has 15 amino acids. Trimming took 0 bases from V and 1 from J, leaving 8 bases between them. From germline, CDR1 is SGDLS and CDR2 YYNGEE. The CDR3 sequence: CASSVVSSSYNEQFF. CDR3 nucleotides: TGTGCCAGCAGCGTAGTGAGTAGTTCCTACAATGAGCAGTTCTTC.

This clone was observed many times. This chain connects TRBV7-6 to TRBJ2-1; D gene ambiguous. The CDR3 sequence is 15 residues long. The germline V and J ends were trimmed by 2 bases and 8 bases, with 16 bases remaining between them. CDR1 is SGHVS and CDR2 is FNYEAQ in the germline V gene. This CDR3 reads CASSLSSREMDEQFF. For the CDR3, the DNA is TGTGCCAGCAGCTTAAGCTCCCGCGAGATGGATGAGCAGTTCTTC.

V gene TRBV28 combines with J gene TRBJ1-1, with D possibly being TRBD1 (5 bases). The CDR3 covers 14 residues. V gave up 0 bases and J gave up 1 base, with 6 bases separating them. Germline CDR1 reads MDHEN; CDR2 reads SYDVKM. The CDR3 protein is CASSLWQGNTEAFF. DNA for the CDR3: TGTGCCAGCAGTTTATGGCAGGGGAACACTGAAGCTTTCTTT.

This clone was seen only a few times. The chain combines TRBV19 with TRBJ1-5; possible D gene TRBD1, 5 bases. This CDR3 contains 14 residues. The ends were cut back, 5 bases at V and 2 bases at J, with 10 bases in the middle. Germline CDR1 LNHDA, CDR2 SQIVND (reference sequence). DNA of the CDR3: TGTGCCAGTAGTCAGGGTGCGCGCAATCAGCCCCAGCATTTT. As protein: CASSQGARNQPQHF.

This rearrangement joins TRBV5-1 to TRBJ2-4; a weak D match, TRBD2 (7 bases). Germline CDR1 reads SGHRS; CDR2 reads YFSETQ. Trimming cost V 4 bases and J 6 bases, with 17 bases left between them. CDR3 length equals 15 residues. The CDR3: CASSPWGGAGNIQYF. The CDR3 nucleotides read TGCGCCAGCAGCCCCTGGGGGGGGGCGGGAAACATTCAGTACTTC. Full variable domain (rest looked up from reference TRBV5-1 and TRBJ2-4): KAGVTQTPRYLIKTRGQQVTLSCSPISGHRSVSWYQQTPGQGLQFLFEYFSETQRNKGNFPGRFSGRQFSNSRSEMNVSTLELGDSALYLCASSPWGGAGNIQYFGAGTRLSVL.

The chain recombines TRBV15 with TRBJ2-3; 7 bases fit TRBD2. V dropped 0 bases and J dropped 6; count of bases not matched to a gene: 6. This CDR3 region has 15 residues. CDR1 is LNHNV, CDR2 YYDKDF, per germline (reference sequence). CDR3 bases: TGTGCCACCAGCAGAGAGCGGGGGTTCCCGGATACGCAGTATTTT. This translates into CATSRERGFPDTQYF.

V and J are TRBV4-1 and TRBJ2-3; 7 bases fit TRBD2. The CDR3 runs to 14 residues. Trimming removed 4 bases from V and 3 bases from J; junction bases left unmatched: 4. Germline assignment: CDR1 MGHRA and CDR2 YSYEKL. CDR3 region: CASSPRTSTDTQYF. CDR3 DNA: TGCGCCAGCAGCCCGAGGACTAGTACAGATACGCAGTATTTT.

This clone was detected once. V and J are TRBV29-1 and TRBJ2-5, with a weak D call TRBD1 (5 bases). Germline loops: CDR1 SQVTM, CDR2 ANQGSEA. Trimming pared 4 bases from V and 5 bases from J, leaving 11 bases between. This CDR3 has 12 residues. CDR3 sequence (DNA): TGCAGCGTTGTTCACCCAGGGGAGACCCAGTACTTC. The encoded protein is CSVVHPGETQYF.

J is TRBJ2-7 and V is TRBV18, with 9 bases lining up with TRBD2. The germline V gene encodes CDR1 KGHSH and CDR2 LQKENI. Trimming removed 0 bases from V and 3 bases from J; junction bases left unmatched: 0. The CDR3 has 14 amino acids. In DNA form, the CDR3 reads TGTGCCAGCTCACCACCTAGCGGGAGCTACGAGCAGTACTTC. This codes for CASSPPSGSYEQYF. The full variable domain, completed using reference TRBV18 and TRBJ2-7, is NAGVMQNPRHLVRRRGQEARLRCSPMKGHSHVYWYRQLPEEGLKFMVYLQKENIIDESGMPKERFSAEFPKEGPSILRIQQVVRGDSAAYFCASSPPSGSYEQYFGPGTRLTVT.

V usage is TRBV19 and J usage is TRBJ1-2; possibly TRBD1 for D (5 bases). Trimming left V 6 bases short and J 2 bases short, with 28 bases between. Germline loops: CDR1 LNHDA, CDR2 SQIVND (reference sequence). This CDR3 has 19 residues. CDR3 sequence reads: CASSIRAPGQGGPNYGYTF. The CDR3 region has the DNA TGTGCCAGTAGCATTAGAGCCCCGGGTCAGGGAGGGCCCAACTATGGCTACACCTTC.

V gene TRBV21-1 combines with J gene TRBJ1-4; TRBD1 is the table's D call and was not checked against the DNA. TRBV21-1 is a pseudogene locus. This CDR3 has 18 amino acids. CDR3: CASSKESTPHRAKEKLFF. The CDR3 DNA sequence: TGTGCCAGCAGCAAAGAATCCACCCCCCACAGGGCGAAAGAAAAACTGTTTTTT.

This sequence joins TRBV18 and TRBJ1-1; possibly TRBD1 for D (6 bases). This CDR3 is 13 amino acids long. Germline V gene data show CDR1 as KGHSH and CDR2 as LQKENI. The ends were cut back, 8 bases at V and 1 base at J, with 11 bases in the middle. The CDR3 DNA is TGTGCCAGCCAAACGGACAGGAACACTGAAGCTTTCTTT. Translating it yields CASQTDRNTEAFF.